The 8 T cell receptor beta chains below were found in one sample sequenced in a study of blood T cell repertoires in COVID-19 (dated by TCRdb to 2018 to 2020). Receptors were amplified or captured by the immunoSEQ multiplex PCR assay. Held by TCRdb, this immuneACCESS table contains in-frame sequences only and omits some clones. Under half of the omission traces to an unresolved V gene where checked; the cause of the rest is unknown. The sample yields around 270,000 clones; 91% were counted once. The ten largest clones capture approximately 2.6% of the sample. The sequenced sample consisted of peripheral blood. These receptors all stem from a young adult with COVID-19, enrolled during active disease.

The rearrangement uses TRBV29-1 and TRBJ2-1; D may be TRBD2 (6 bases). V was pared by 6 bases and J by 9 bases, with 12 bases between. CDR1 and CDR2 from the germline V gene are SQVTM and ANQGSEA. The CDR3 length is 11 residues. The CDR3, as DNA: TGCAGCGTGCGGGGACTCCCTGAGCAGTTCTTC. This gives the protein CSVRGLPEQFF.

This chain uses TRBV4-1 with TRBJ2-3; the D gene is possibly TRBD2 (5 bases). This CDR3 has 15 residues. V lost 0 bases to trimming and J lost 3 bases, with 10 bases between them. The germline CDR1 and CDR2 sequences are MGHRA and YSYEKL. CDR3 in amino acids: CASSQDPAVTDTQYF. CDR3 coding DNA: TGCGCCAGCAGCCAAGATCCAGCGGTGACAGATACGCAGTATTTT.

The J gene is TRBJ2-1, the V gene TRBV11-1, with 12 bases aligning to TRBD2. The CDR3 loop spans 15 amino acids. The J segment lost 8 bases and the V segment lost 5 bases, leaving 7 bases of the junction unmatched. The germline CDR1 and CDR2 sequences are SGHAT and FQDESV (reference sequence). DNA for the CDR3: TGTGCCAGCAGCCACCGACTAGCGGGAGCAGATGAGCAGTTCTTC. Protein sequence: CASSHRLAGADEQFF.

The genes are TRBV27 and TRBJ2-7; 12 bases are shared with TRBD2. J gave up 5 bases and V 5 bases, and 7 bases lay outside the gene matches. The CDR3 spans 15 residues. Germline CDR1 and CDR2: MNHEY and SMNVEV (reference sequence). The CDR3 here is CASSLLAGGPHEQYF. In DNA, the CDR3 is TGTGCCAGCAGTCTCCTAGCGGGAGGGCCCCACGAGCAGTACTTC.

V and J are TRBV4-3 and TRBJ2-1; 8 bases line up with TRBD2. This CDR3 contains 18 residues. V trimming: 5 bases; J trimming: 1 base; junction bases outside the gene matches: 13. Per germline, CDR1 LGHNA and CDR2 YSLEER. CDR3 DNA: TGCGCCAGCAGCGCTATTTTACTTACTAGCGGTTCCTACAATGAGCAGTTCTTC. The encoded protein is CASSAILLTSGSYNEQFF.

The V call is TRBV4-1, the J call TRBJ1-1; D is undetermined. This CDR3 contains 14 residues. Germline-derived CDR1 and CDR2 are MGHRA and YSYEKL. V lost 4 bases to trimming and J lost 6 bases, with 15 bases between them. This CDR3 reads CASSPANSGSEAFF. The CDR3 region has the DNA TGCGCCAGCAGCCCTGCCAACTCGGGATCTGAAGCTTTCTTT.

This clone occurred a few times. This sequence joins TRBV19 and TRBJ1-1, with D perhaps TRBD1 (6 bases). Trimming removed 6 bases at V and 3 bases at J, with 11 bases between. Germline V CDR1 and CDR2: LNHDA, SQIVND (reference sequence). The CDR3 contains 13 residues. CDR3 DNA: TGTGCCAGTAGGCCACAGGGACACACTGAAGCTTTCTTT. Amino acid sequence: CASRPQGHTEAFF. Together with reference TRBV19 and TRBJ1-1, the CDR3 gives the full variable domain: DGGITQSPKYLFRKEGQNVTLSCEQNLNHDAMYWYRQDPGQGLRLIYYSQIVNDFQKGDIAEGYSVSREKKESFPLTVTSAQKNPTAFYLCASRPQGHTEAFFGQGTRLTVV.

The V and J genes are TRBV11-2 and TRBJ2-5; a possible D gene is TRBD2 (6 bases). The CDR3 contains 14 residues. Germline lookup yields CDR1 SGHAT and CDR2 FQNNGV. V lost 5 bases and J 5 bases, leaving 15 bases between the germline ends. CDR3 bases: TGTGCCAGCAGCAATCCGGAGGGCGGGGAGACCCAGTACTTC. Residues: CASSNPEGGETQYF.